Listed below are T cell receptor beta chains from one sample, sequenced in a study of blood T cell repertoires in COVID-19. Here immunoSEQ multiplex PCR was the method, and the copy in TCRdb shows in-frame clones only, minus some. This sample yields roughly 140,000 clones, of which roughly 84% are seen a single time; less than 9.5% belongs to the top ten. Sequences were obtained from peripheral blood. Receptor source: a human donor in a cohort sampled during active COVID-19. Each CDR3 is given with its conserved first and last residue. A D gene is named only where the DNA matches it firmly. The size field is filled for only some rows; it gives once, few, many or a size class.

CASRNTGELFF | TGTGCCAGCCGGAACACCGGGGAGCTGTTTTTT | TRBV18 | NA | TRBJ2-2 | NA
CASSYARGGAYEQYF | TGTGCCAGCAGTTACGCTCGCGGGGGGGCCTACGAGCAGTACTTC | TRBV6-5 | NA | TRBJ2-7 | TRBD2
CASSLAPGQGLLGAEAFF | TGTGCCAGCAGCTTAGCGCCGGGACAGGGGCTTCTGGGGGCTGAAGCTTTCTTT | TRBV7-2 | NA | TRBJ1-1 | TRBD1
CASRLAGATDTQYF | TGTGCCAGCCGTTTAGCGGGAGCGACAGATACGCAGTATTTT | TRBV18 | NA | TRBJ2-3 | TRBD2
CASSPAGGVRGAFF | TGTGCCAGCAGTCCCGCGGGAGGGGTCCGTGGAGCTTTCTTT | TRBV27 | NA | TRBJ1-1 | NA
CASSIRGHSNQPQHF | TGTGCCAGTAGTATTAGGGGTCATAGCAATCAGCCCCAGCATTTT | TRBV19 | NA | TRBJ1-5 | NA
CASRTDRGRAFF | TGTGCCAGTAGAACTGACAGGGGGAGGGCTTTCTTT | TRBV19 | NA | TRBJ1-1 | TRBD1
CASSTTGGRSNQPQHF | TGTGCCAGTAGTACCACAGGGGGCCGGAGCAATCAGCCCCAGCATTTT | TRBV19 | NA | TRBJ1-5 | TRBD1
CASSQTGAKYGYTF | TGCGCCAGCAGCCAGACAGGGGCAAAGTATGGCTACACCTTC | TRBV4-1 | NA | TRBJ1-2 | TRBD1
CASSFNSATYEQYF | TGTGCCAGCAGCTTTAATAGCGCGACCTACGAGCAGTACTTC | TRBV7-9 | NA | TRBJ2-7 | NA
CASSRGQGNEAFF | TGTGCCAGCAGTCGGGGACAGGGGAATGAAGCTTTCTTT | TRBV6-5 | once | TRBJ1-1 | TRBD1
CASSLEWGDREGNQPQHF | TGTGCCAGCAGCTTAGAATGGGGGGACAGGGAGGGCAATCAGCCCCAGCATTTT | TRBV11-3 | NA | TRBJ1-5 | TRBD1
CASSQGTGRSLSVEQFF | TGCGCCAGCAGCCAAGGGACAGGACGATCTCTAAGTGTTGAGCAGTTCTTC | TRBV4-1 | NA | TRBJ2-1 | TRBD1
CASSLAQGGNTIYF | TGTGCCAGCAGCTTAGCACAGGGGGGAAACACCATATATTTT | TRBV7-9 | NA | TRBJ1-3 | TRBD1